Listed below are T cell receptor beta chains from one sample, sequenced in a study of cytomegalovirus exposure and HLA in healthy donors. Here immunoSEQ multiplex PCR was the method, and the copy in TCRdb shows in-frame clones only, minus some. The table records approximately 160,000 clones, 80% of them present only once. Sequences were obtained from PBMCs. The receptors derive from a man younger than 45 in good health and CMV-seropositive. Each CDR3 is given with its conserved first and last residue. D genes are given only for firm matches. Clone size appears in some rows only: once, few, many, or a class for an expanded clone.

CASSLAGETDTQYF TGTGCCAGCTCGTTAGCGGGAGAAACAGATACGCAGTATTTT - TRBD2 TRBJ2-3 TRBV18
CASSIGTGFEQYF TGTGCCAGTAGTATAGGGACAGGGTTCGAGCAGTACTTC - TRBD1 TRBJ2-7 TRBV19
CASSIGGLADDGDTQYF TGTGCCAGTAGTATAGGGGGACTAGCGGACGATGGAGATACGCAGTATTTT - TRBD2 TRBJ2-3 TRBV19
CASSFSGGRAFF TGTGCCAGCAGTTTTAGCGGGGGGAGGGCTTTCTTT few - TRBJ1-1 TRBV28
CASSPRTGGTEAFF TGTGCCAGCAGCCCTAGGACAGGGGGCACTGAAGCTTTCTTT - TRBD1 TRBJ1-1 TRBV7-6
CASSEDSLPNTEAFF TGCGCCAGCAGCGAGGACAGTCTTCCGAACACTGAAGCTTTCTTT - - TRBJ1-1 TRBV10-2
CASSLNLYRLAGAPDTQYF TGCGCCAGCAGCCTAAATCTGTATCGACTAGCGGGAGCCCCAGATACGCAGTATTTT - TRBD2 TRBJ2-3 TRBV5-1
CASSWGQGANEQFF TGCGCCAGCAGCTGGGGACAGGGGGCCAATGAGCAGTTCTTC - TRBD1 TRBJ2-1 TRBV5-1
CASSLRQGADEQFF TGCGCCAGCAGCTTGAGACAGGGGGCTGATGAGCAGTTCTTC - TRBD1 TRBJ2-1 TRBV5-1
CASSIRTGGAVYEQYF TGTGCCAGCAGCATCAGGACAGGGGGCGCTGTTTACGAGCAGTACTTC - TRBD1 TRBJ2-7 TRBV11-3
CASSPGLAGEFGETQYF TGCGCCAGCAGCCCGGGACTAGCGGGAGAATTCGGGGAGACCCAGTACTTC once TRBD2 TRBJ2-5 TRBV5-1
CASSSSGSYNEQFF TGCGCCAGCAGCTCTAGCGGGTCCTACAATGAGCAGTTCTTC - TRBD2 TRBJ2-1 TRBV5-1
CASSSRPPGGGYTF TGTGCCAGCAGCTCCCGCCCGCCGGGGGGAGGCTACACCTTC - - TRBJ1-2 TRBV11-2
CASSQENRGVNEKLFF TGTGCCAGCAGCCAAGAGAATCGCGGGGTTAATGAAAAACTGTTTTTT once - TRBJ1-4 TRBV4-2
CASSSGQAFPQETQYF TGTGCCAGCAGTTCTGGACAGGCCTTCCCCCAAGAGACCCAGTACTTC few TRBD1 TRBJ2-5 TRBV6-6
CASSLDPSRQENYGYTF TGCGCCAGCAGCTTGGATCCCTCCAGACAGGAGAACTATGGCTACACCTTC - - TRBJ1-2 TRBV5-1
CASSAVEGYNEQFF TGTGCCAGCAGTGCAGTGGAGGGATACAATGAGCAGTTCTTC - - TRBJ2-1 TRBV6-1
CASSWTRQQGYEQYF TGTGCCAGCAGTTGGACGCGACAGCAGGGCTACGAGCAGTACTTC - - TRBJ2-7 TRBV27
CASSYSQRGQNYGYTF TGTGCCAGCAGTTACTCCCAAAGGGGGCAGAACTATGGCTACACCTTC - TRBD1 TRBJ1-2 TRBV6-5
CASNRIWTEPYEQYF TGTGCCAGCAATCGAATCTGGACAGAACCCTACGAGCAGTACTTC - - TRBJ2-7 TRBV6-1
CASTWAQRGFSYEQYF TGTGCCAGCACCTGGGCCCAGCGGGGGTTTTCCTACGAGCAGTACTTC - TRBD2 TRBJ2-7 TRBV7-2
CASSWTGEKLFF TGTGCCAGCAGCTGGACAGGGGAAAAACTGTTTTTT - TRBD1 TRBJ1-4 TRBV6-5
CASSQGQVGNTEAFF TGCGCCAGCAGCCAAGGCCAGGTGGGTAACACTGAAGCCTTCTTT - - TRBJ1-1 TRBV4-3
CSVGTGGDYGYTF TGCAGCGTGGGGACAGGGGGCGACTATGGCTACACCTTC - TRBD1 TRBJ1-2 TRBV29-1
CASSGPGQGRETQYF TGTGCCAGCAGCGGTCCGGGACAGGGACGCGAGACCCAGTACTTC - TRBD1 TRBJ2-5 TRBV5-4
CSSSLVGLSNTEAFF TGTTCCAGCAGCTTAGTTGGACTCTCGAACACTGAAGCTTTCTTT - - TRBJ1-1 TRBV7-9
CASRDGWTGGGDTQYF TGCGCCAGCAGAGACGGATGGACAGGCGGTGGGGATACGCAGTATTTT - TRBD1 TRBJ2-3 TRBV4-1
CSSSLADQPQHF TGTTCCAGCAGCTTAGCCGATCAGCCCCAGCATTTT - - TRBJ1-5 TRBV7-9
CASSLVATGGGETQYF TGTGCCAGCAGCTTAGTCGCGACGGGAGGAGGAGAGACCCAGTACTTC - TRBD2 TRBJ2-5 TRBV7-9
CASSDLPGTSGSWELFF TGCGCCAGCAGTGACCTTCCTGGGACTAGCGGGAGTTGGGAGCTGTTTTTT few TRBD2 TRBJ2-2 TRBV10-2
CASSAGQAGGYEQYF TGTGCCAGCAGTGCAGGGCAGGCGGGGGGCTACGAGCAGTACTTC - TRBD2 TRBJ2-7 TRBV2